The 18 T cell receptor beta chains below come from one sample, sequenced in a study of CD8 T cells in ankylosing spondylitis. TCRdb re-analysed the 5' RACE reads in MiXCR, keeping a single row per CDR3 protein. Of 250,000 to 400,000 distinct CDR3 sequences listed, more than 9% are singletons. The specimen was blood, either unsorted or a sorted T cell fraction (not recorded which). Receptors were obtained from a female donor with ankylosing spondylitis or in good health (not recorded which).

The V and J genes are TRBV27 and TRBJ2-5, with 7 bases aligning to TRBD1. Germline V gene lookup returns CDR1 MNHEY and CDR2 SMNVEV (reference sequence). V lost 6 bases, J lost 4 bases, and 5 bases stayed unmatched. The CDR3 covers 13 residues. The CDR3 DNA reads TGTGCCAGCAGAAGAACAGGGGCAGAGACCCAGTACTTC. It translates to CASRRTGAETQYF.

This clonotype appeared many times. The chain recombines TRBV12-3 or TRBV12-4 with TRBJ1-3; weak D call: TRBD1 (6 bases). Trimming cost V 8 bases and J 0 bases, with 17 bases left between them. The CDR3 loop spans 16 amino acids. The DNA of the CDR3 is TGTGCCAGCTTAACAGGGAGAAAAATCTCTGGAAACACCATATATTTT. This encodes CASLTGRKISGNTIYF.

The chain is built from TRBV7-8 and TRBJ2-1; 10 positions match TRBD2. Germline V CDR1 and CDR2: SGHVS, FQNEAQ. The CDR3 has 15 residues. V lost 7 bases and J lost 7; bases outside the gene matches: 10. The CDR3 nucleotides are TGTGCCAGCACCACTCTAGCGGGAGTAGTAAATGAGCAGTTCTTC. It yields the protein CASTTLAGVVNEQFF.

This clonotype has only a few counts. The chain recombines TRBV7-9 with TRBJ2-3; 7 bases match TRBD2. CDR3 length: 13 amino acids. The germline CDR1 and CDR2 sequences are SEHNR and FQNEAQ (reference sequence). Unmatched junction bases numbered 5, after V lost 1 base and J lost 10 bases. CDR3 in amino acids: CASSLGSREAQYF. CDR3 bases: TGTGCCAGCAGCTTAGGATCTCGGGAGGCGCAGTATTTT.

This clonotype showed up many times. The CDR3 spells CSARLSGLAGGETQYF. The DNA for the CDR3 is TGCAGTGCTAGACTAAGTGGACTAGCGGGAGGAGAGACCCAGTACTTC. V and J are TRBV20-1 and TRBJ2-5; 14 bases align to TRBD2. V lost 2 bases, J lost 4 bases, and 6 bases stayed unmatched. CDR3 length: 16 amino acids. The germline V gene encodes CDR1 DFQATT and CDR2 SNEGSKA (reference sequence).

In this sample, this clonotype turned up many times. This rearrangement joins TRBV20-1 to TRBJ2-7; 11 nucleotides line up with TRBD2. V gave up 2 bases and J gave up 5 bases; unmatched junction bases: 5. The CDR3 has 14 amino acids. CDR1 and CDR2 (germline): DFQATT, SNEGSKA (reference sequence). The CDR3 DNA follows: TGCAGTGCTAGAACCACTAGCGGGAGCAACGAGCAGTACTTC. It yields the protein CSARTTSGSNEQYF.

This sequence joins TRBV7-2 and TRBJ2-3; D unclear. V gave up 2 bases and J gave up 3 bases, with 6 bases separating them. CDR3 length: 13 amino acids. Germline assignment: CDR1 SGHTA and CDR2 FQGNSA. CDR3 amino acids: CASSLLVTDTQYF. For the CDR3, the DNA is TGTGCCAGCAGCTTACTTGTTACAGATACGCAGTATTTT.

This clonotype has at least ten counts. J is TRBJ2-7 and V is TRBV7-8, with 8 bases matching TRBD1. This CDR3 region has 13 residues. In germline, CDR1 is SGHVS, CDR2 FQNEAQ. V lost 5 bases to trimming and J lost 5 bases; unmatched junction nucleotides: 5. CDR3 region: CASSLGQANEQYF. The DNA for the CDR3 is TGTGCCAGCAGCCTGGGACAGGCGAACGAGCAGTACTTC.

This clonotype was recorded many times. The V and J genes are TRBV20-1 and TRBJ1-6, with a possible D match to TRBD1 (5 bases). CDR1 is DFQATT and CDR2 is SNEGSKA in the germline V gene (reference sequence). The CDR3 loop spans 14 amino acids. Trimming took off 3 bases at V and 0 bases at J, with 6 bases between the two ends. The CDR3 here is CSARGPSYNSPLHF. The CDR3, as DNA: TGCAGTGCTAGGGGGCCCTCCTATAATTCACCCCTCCACTTT.

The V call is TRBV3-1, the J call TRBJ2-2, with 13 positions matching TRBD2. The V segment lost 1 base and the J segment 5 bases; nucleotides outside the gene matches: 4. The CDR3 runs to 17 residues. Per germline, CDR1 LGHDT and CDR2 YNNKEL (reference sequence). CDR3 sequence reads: CASSQALAGGRTGELFF. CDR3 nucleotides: TGTGCCAGCAGCCAAGCACTAGCGGGGGGGCGGACCGGGGAGCTGTTTTTT. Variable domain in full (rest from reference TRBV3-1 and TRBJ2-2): DTAVSQTPKYLVTQMGNDKSIKCEQNLGHDTMYWYKQDSKKFLKIMFSYNNKELIINETVPNRFSPKSPDKAHLNLHINSLELGDSAVYFCASSQALAGGRTGELFFGEGSRLTVL.

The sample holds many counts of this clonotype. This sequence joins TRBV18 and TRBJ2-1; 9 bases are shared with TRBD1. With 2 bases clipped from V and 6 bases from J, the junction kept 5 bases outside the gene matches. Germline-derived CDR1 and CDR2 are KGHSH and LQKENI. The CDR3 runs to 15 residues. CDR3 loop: CASSPTGTGFNEQFF. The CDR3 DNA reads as TGTGCCAGCTCACCAACCGGGACAGGGTTCAATGAGCAGTTCTTC.

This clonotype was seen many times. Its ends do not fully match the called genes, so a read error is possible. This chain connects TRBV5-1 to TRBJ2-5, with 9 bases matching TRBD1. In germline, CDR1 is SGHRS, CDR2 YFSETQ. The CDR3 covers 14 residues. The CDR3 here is CASSSGTGQETQYF. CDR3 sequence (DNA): TGTGCCAGCAGCTCGGGGACAGGGCAAGAGACCCAGTACTTC.

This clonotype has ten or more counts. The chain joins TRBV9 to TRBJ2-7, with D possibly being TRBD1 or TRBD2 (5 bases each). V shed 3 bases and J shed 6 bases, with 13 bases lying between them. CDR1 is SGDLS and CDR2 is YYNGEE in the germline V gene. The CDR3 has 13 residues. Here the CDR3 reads CASSALGGGEQYF. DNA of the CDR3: TGTGCCAGCAGCGCCTTAGGTGGGGGCGAGCAGTACTTC. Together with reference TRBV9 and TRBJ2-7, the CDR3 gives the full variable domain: DSGVTQTPKHLITATGQRVTLRCSPRSGDLSVYWYQQSLDQGLQFLIQYYNGEERAKGNILERFSAQQFPDLHSELNLSSLELGDSALYFCASSALGGGEQYFGPGTRLTVT.

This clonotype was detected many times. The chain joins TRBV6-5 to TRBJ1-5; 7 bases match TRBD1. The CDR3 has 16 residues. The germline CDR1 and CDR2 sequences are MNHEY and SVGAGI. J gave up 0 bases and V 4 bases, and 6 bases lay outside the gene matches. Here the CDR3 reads CASSSDRVISNQPQHF. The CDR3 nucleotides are TGTGCCAGCAGTTCCGACAGGGTTATTAGCAATCAGCCCCAGCATTTT.

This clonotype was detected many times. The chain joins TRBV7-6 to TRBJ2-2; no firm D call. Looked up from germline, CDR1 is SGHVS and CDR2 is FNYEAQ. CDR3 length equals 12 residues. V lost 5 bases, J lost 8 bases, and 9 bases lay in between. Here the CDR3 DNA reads TGTGCCAGCAGCCTCCCACTAGGGGAGCTGTTTTTT. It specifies CASSLPLGELFF. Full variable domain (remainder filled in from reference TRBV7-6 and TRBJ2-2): GAGVSQSPRYKVTKRGQDVALRCDPISGHVSLYWYRQALGQGPEFLTYFNYEAQQDKSGLPNDRFSAERPEGSISTLTIQRTEQRDSAMYRCASSLPLGELFFGEGSRLTVL.

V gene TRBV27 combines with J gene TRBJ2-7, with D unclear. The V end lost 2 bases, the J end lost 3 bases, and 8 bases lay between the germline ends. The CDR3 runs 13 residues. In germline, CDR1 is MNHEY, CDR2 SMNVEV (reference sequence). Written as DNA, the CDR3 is TGTGCCAGCAGTTTACCCCACAGCTACGAGCAGTACTTC. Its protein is CASSLPHSYEQYF.

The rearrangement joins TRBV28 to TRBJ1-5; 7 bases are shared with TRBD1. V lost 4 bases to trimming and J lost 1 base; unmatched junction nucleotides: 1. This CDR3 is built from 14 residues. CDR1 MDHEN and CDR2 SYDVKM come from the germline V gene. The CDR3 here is CASSSTGSNQPQHF. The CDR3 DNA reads TGTGCCAGCAGTTCGACAGGGAGCAATCAGCCCCAGCATTTT.

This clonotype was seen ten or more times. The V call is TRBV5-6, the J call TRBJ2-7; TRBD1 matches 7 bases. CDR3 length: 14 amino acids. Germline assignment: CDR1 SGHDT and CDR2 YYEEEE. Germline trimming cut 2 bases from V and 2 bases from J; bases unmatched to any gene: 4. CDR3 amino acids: CASSLTGVTYEQYF. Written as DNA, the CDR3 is TGTGCCAGCAGCTTAACAGGGGTAACCTACGAGCAGTACTTC.